This TCR beta chain was recovered during a study of beta chain features in type 1 diabetes (dated by TCRdb to 2016 to 2018). Regarding the study in general: Mean age, gender distribution, total cell number and subset yield were not different between patients and healthy donors. Naive and central memory subsets were obtained from all 30 or so donors, but regulatory and stem cell-like memory subsets were isolated from only 8 patients and roughly eight healthy donors. In the study, recently diagnosed type 1 diabetes patients and matched healthy donors were compared on the TCRB repertoires of their sorted circulating CD4+ T cell subsets. Across all samples, some 100,000,000 sorted cells were examined, and cell number per subset correlated strongly with RNA yield. The full study reports these points: Because cDNA was sequenced instead of genomic DNA, activated cells with high expression could be over-represented, although the groups did not differ in activation or CD3 levels. Naive, central memory and regulatory TCRB repertoires appeared more similar among patients than among healthy donors. Because the HLA sub-analyses included only small numbers of individuals, any influence of HLA type on TCRB rearrangement was left unresolved. Patients with type 1 diabetes made fewer insertions and deleted more nucleotides at VDJ recombination sites, implying thymic rearrangement abnormalities. Shorter templates might be favored by PCR, yet because patient and control samples were amplified and corrected together, any such skew would affect both groups equally. Type 1 diabetes patients showed a moderate but significant shortening of TCRB CDR3 length in all four CD4+ subsets.

The entire amount of isolated RNA was reverse transcribed using the High Capacity cDNA Reverse Transcription Kit, so the sequenced TCRB transcripts were expressed ones. Deep immunoSEQ sequencing was performed on naive, central memory and regulatory T cell samples, with an average of approximately 4 million total reads per sample. After sorted cells were lysed in RLT buffer, RNA was extracted with DNase-treated RNeasy Micro or Mini kits, with the choice depending on cell number. Each cell subset was processed on its own to prevent cross-contamination, while patient and healthy donor samples were processed together. The immunoSEQ multiplex PCR was used to amplify TCRB sequences from cDNA, generating 87-bp fragments that spanned the CDR3 region. Sequencing of the amplicons was done on the Illumina HiSeq platform. Processing in the source paper ran as follows. PCR bias was computationally corrected using synthetic template baselines, reads within Hamming distance 2 were collapsed, and singletons that could not be merged were discarded. By aligning reads against IMGT, V, D and J genes, CDR3 length, and insertions or deletions at six rearrangement sites were assigned. Within each subset, clonotype counts were normalized to sorted cell number, after which true diversity and Gini coefficients were computed with the tcR R package. Repertoire sharing was quantified using the overlap coefficient calculated on TCRB nucleotide sequences. Out-of-frame TCRB sequences from naive cells were analyzed to stand in for the pre-selection repertoire. TCRdb mirrors the immuneACCESS table, restricted to in-frame sequences. Some clones are absent from its copies; in checked studies, under half trace to an unresolved V gene, and the reason for the others is unknown. The DNA gave D and trimming, while V, J and clone size come from that table. The sample data list around 260,000 clones, and roughly 21% of these were observed just once. The top ten clonotypes cover roughly 0.028% of the sample.

Each donor gave one peripheral blood draw, roughly 0.12 L on average, collected into heparinised tubes. A BD FACSAria II and a panel including CD45RO, CCR7, CD25, CD127, CD95 and CD27 were used to sort naive, central memory, regulatory and stem cell-like memory CD4+ T cells. A purity above 95% was achieved for all sorted populations. Right away, PBMCs were isolated by Lymphoprep density gradient centrifugation and were stained directly, with no culture step. Samples were stained and sorted in pairs, with one healthy donor and one patient per experiment, so that batch effects were minimized. From a lookup of the germline V gene, CDR1 and CDR2 are LGHNA and YSLEER. Germline trimming: 5 bases from V, 5 bases from J; junction bases outside gene matches: 12. Spanning cysteine to phenylalanine, the CDR3 consists of 15 amino acids. The DNA shown is the 45-base CDR3, in frame from base 1. This clone has only a few counts. Its antigen remains undetermined. The sample holds no much larger clone one base away, and base qualities are not on file.

The chain employs TRBV4-3 and TRBJ2-7; TRBD1 agrees with 7 junctional bases. The receptor was derived from a woman in her 40s with type 1 diabetes. The sequenced sample was naive CD4+ T cells from blood. The intended sense of this specimen's cell subset or site label: true naive CD4+ T cells. CDR3 protein: CASSFSDRARDEQYF. The nucleotides are TGCGCCAGCAGCTTTTCTGACAGGGCGCGCGACGAGCAGTACTTC.